This T cell receptor beta chain came from a study of T cell responses to AZD1222 COVID-19 vaccine. Across the whole study: Second doses were pooled across both intervals (about 4 or about 12 weeks). Study-level findings and limits: Baseline testing showed seropositivity in only six AZD1222 recipients. Spike-specific TCR breadth and depth were elevated following two AZD1222 doses.

Clones were sequenced by immunoSEQ multiplex PCR, and TCRdb holds only the in-frame ones, with some missing. The table records some 190,000 clones, roughly 92% of them present only once. The germline gives CDR1 MNHNS, CDR2 SASEGT. The V end was cut by 0 bases, the J end by 3 bases, with 12 bases between. This CDR3 region has 15 residues. About this clone: As yet, its antigen is unknown.

The chain links TRBV6-1 to TRBJ2-7; D tentatively fits TRBD1 or TRBD2 (5 bases each). This sequence originates from an adult in good health. The specimen was peripheral blood, collected on day 0 of AZD1222 vaccination. Here the CDR3 reads CASSEARGGGYEQYF. CDR3 nucleotides: TGTGCCAGCAGTGAAGCACGTGGGGGTGGCTACGAGCAGTACTTC.